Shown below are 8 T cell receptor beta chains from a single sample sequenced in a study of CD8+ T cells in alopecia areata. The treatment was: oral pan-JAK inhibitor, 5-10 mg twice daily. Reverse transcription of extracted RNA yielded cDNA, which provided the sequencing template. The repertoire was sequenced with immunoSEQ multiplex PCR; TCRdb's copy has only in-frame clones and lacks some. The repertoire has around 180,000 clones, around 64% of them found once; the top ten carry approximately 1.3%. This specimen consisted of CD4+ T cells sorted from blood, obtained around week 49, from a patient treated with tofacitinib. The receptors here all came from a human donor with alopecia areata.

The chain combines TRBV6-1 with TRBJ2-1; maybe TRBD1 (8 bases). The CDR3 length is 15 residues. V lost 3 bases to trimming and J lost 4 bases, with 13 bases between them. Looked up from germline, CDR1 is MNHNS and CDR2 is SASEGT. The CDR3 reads CASSDHRGGYNEQFF. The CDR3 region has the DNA TGTGCCAGCAGTGATCACAGGGGGGGGTACAATGAGCAGTTCTTC.

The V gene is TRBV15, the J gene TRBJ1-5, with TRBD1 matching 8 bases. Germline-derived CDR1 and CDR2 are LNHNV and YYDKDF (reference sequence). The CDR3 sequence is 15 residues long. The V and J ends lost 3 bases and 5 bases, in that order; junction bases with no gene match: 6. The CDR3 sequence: CATSRTGEIDQPQHF. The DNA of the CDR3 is TGTGCCACCAGCAGGACAGGGGAGATAGATCAGCCCCAGCATTTT. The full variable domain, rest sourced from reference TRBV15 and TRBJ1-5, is DAMVIQNPRYQVTQFGKPVTLSCSQTLNHNVMYWYQQKSSQAPKLLFHYYDKDFNNEADTPDNFQSRRPNTSFCFLDIRSPGLGDTAMYLCATSRTGEIDQPQHFGDGTRLSIL.

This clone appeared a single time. In DNA form, the CDR3 reads TGCGCCAGCAGCACAGGGCGGGGAAGCACAGATACGCAGTATTTT. Translation gives CASSTGRGSTDTQYF. This chain links TRBV5-1 with TRBJ2-3; the D gene could be TRBD1 or TRBD2 (6 bases each). Germline V CDR1 and CDR2: SGHRS, YFSETQ. V lost 4 bases and J lost 0, with 12 bases in between. The CDR3 consists of 15 residues.

The CDR3 DNA reads as TGTGCCACCGGGACAGGGAACTATGGCTACACCTTC. Encoded protein: CATGTGNYGYTF. V and J are TRBV5-6 and TRBJ1-2; 9 nucleotides align to TRBD1. CDR3 length: 12 amino acids. Germline lookup yields CDR1 SGHDT and CDR2 YYEEEE. Trimming cost V 9 bases and J 2 bases; bases outside gene matches: 2.

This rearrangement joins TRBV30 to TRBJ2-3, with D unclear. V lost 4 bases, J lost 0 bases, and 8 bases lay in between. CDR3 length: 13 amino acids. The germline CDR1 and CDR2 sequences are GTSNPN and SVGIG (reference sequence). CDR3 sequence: CAWNPGSTDTQYF. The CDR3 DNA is TGTGCCTGGAACCCGGGCAGCACAGATACGCAGTATTTT.

The CDR3 DNA is TGTGCCTGGAGTGCCGTGGGAGGCTACACCTTC. Protein: CAWSAVGGYTF. The chain uses TRBV30 and TRBJ1-2; D remains ambiguous. Germline V gene sequence: CDR1 GTSNPN, CDR2 SVGIG (reference sequence). This CDR3 is built from 11 residues. The V gene lost 1 base and the J gene lost 8 bases, with 8 bases spanning the gap.

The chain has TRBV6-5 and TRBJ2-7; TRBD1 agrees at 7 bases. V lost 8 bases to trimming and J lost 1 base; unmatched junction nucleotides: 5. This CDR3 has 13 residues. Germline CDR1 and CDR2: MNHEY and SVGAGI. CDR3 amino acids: CASGRDSSYEQYF. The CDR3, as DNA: TGTGCCAGCGGCCGGGACAGTTCCTACGAGCAGTACTTC.

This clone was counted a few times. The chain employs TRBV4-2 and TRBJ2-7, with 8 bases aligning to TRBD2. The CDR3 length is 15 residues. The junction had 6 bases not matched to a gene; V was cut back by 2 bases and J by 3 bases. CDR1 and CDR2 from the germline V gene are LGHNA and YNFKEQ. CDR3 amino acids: CASSQPGLDVYEQYF. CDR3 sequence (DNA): TGTGCCAGCAGCCAACCGGGACTAGACGTCTACGAGCAGTACTTC.